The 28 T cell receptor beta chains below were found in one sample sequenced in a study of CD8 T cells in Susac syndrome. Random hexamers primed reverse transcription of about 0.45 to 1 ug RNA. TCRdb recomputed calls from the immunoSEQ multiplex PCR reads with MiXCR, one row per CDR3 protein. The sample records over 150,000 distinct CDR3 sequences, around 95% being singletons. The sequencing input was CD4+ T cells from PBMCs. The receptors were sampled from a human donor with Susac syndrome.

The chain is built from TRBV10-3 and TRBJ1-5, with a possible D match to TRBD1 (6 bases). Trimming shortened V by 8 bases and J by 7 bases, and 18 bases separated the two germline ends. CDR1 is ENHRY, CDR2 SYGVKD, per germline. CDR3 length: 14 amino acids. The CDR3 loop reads CAIGTLDRSQPQHF. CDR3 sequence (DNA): TGTGCCATCGGGACCCTAGACAGGTCGCAGCCCCAGCATTTT.

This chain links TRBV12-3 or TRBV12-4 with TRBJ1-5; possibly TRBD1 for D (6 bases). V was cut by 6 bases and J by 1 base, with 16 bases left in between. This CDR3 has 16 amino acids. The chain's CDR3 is CASSRRGGLSNQPQHF. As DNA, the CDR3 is TGTGCCAGCAGCCGTCGAGGGGGATTGAGCAATCAGCCCCAGCATTTT.

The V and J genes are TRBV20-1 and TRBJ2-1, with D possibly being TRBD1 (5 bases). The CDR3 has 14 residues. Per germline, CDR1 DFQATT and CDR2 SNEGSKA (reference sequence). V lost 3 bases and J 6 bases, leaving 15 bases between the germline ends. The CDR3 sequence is CSASSRVLSNEQFF. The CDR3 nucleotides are TGCAGTGCTAGTAGCAGGGTCCTTTCCAATGAGCAGTTCTTC.

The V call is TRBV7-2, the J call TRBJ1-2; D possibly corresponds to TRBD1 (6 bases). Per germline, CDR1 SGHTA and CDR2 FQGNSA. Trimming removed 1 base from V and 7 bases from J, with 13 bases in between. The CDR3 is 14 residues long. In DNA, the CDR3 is TGTGCCAGCAGCTTAGATAGGGGGGTCGGTGGCTACACCTTC. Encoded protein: CASSLDRGVGGYTF. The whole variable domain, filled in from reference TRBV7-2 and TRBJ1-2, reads GAGVSQSPSNKVTEKGKDVELRCDPISGHTALYWYRQSLGQGLEFLIYFQGNSAPDKSGLPSDRFSAERTGGSVSTLTIQRTQQEDSAVYLCASSLDRGVGGYTFGSGTRLTVV.

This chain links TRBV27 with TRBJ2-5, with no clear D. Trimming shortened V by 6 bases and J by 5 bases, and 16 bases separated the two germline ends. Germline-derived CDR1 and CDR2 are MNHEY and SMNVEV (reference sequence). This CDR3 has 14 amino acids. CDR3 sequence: CASSVRPGLETQYF. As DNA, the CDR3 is TGTGCCAGCAGCGTTAGGCCAGGTTTGGAGACCCAGTACTTC.

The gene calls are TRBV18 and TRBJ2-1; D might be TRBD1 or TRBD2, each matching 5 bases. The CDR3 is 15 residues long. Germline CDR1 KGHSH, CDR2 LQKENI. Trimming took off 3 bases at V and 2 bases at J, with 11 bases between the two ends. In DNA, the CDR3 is TGTGCCAGCTCACCGACGGGGCGCCCCTACAATGAGCAGTTCTTC. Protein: CASSPTGRPYNEQFF. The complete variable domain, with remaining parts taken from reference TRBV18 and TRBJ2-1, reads NAGVMQNPRHLVRRRGQEARLRCSPMKGHSHVYWYRQLPEEGLKFMVYLQKENIIDESGMPKERFSAEFPKEGPSILRIQQVVRGDSAAYFCASSPTGRPYNEQFFGPGTRLTVL.

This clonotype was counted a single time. This CDR3 is CASILAGGPGKTQYF. The CDR3 DNA is TGTGCCAGCATCCTAGCGGGAGGGCCCGGAAAGACCCAGTACTTC. The chain carries TRBV28 and TRBJ2-5; 12 bases match TRBD2. The V gene's germline CDR1 is MDHEN and CDR2 SYDVKM. The V gene end was trimmed by 7 bases and the J gene end by 6 bases; junction bases not matched to a gene: 9. CDR3 length: 15 amino acids.

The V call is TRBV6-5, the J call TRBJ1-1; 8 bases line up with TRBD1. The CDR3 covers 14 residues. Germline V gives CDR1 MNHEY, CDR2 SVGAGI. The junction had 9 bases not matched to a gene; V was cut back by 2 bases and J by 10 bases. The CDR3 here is CASSYDRGRWGAFF. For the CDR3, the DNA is TGTGCCAGCAGTTACGACAGGGGAAGGTGGGGAGCTTTCTTT.

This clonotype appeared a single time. The CDR3 sequence is CSAEVGRGVSGANVLTF. DNA of the CDR3: TGCAGTGCCGAGGTAGGCAGGGGAGTATCGGGGGCCAACGTCCTGACTTTC. This rearrangement joins TRBV20-1 to TRBJ2-6; D possibly corresponds to TRBD1 (6 bases). This CDR3 spans 17 amino acids. The V gene lost 6 bases and the J gene lost 4 bases, with 22 bases spanning the gap. Per germline, CDR1 DFQATT and CDR2 SNEGSKA (reference sequence).

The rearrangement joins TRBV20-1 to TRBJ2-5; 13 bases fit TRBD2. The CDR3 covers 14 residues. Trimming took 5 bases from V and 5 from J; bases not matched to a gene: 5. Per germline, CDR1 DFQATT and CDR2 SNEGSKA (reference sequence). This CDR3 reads CSAAGTSGEETQYF. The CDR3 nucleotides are TGCAGTGCTGCCGGGACTAGCGGGGAGGAGACCCAGTACTTC.

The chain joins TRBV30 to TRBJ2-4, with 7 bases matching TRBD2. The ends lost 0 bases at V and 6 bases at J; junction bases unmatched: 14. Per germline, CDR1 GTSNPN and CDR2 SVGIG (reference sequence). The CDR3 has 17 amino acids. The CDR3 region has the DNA TGTGCCTGGAGTGTTGGGATGGTGGGAGTAGCGGGAAACATTCAGTACTTC. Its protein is CAWSVGMVGVAGNIQYF.

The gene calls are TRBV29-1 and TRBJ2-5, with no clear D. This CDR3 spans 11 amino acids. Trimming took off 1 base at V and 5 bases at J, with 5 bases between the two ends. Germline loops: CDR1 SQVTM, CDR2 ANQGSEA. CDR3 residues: CSVEAPETQYF. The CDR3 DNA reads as TGCAGCGTTGAAGCTCCGGAGACCCAGTACTTC.

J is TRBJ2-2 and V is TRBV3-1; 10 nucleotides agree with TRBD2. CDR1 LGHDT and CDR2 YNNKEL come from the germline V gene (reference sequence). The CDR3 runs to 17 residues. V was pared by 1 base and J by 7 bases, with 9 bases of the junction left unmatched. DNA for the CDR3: TGTGCCAGCAGCCAAGGGGCTAGCGGGAGTGCTGGCGGGGAGCTGTTTTTT. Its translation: CASSQGASGSAGGELFF.

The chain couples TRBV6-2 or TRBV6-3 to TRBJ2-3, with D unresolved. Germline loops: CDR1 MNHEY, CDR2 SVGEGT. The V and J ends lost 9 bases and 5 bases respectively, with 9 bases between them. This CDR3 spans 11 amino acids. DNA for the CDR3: TGTGCCAGTGGAAACGGAGATACGCAGTATTTT. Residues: CASGNGDTQYF.

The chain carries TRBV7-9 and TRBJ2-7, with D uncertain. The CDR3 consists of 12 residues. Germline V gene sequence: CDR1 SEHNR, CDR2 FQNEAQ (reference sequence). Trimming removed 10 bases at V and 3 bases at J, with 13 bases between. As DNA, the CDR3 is TGTGCCAAGGGCAGAGCCTGCTACGAGCAGTACGTC. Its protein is CAKGRACYEQYV.

The chain's CDR3 is CAWRGLAEDNEQFF. In nucleotides, the CDR3 is TGTGCCTGGAGGGGTTTAGCGGAGGACAATGAGCAGTTCTTC. The chain joins TRBV30 to TRBJ2-1; tentative D call: TRBD2 (6 bases). The CDR3 length is 14 residues. Looked up from germline, CDR1 is GTSNPN and CDR2 is SVGIG (reference sequence). Trimming shortened V by 3 bases and J by 5 bases, and 14 bases separated the two germline ends.

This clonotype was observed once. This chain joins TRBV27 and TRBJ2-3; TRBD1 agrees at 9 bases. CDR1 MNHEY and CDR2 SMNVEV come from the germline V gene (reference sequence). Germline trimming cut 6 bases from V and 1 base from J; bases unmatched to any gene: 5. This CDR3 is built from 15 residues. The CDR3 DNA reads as TGTGCCAGCAGGCCCGGGACAGGGCGCACAGATACGCAGTATTTT. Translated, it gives CASRPGTGRTDTQYF.

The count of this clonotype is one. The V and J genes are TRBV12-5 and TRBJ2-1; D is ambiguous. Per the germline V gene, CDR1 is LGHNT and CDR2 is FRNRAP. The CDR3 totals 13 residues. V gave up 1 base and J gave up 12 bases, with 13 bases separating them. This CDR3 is CASGLDLTRGQFF. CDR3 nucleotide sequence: TGTGCTAGTGGTTTGGACCTCACAAGAGGGCAGTTCTTC.

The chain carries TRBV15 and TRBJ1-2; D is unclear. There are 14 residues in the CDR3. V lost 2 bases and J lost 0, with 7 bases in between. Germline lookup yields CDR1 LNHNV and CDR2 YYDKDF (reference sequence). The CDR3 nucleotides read TGTGCCACCAGCAGACTTGAAACTAACTATGGCTACACCTTC. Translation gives CATSRLETNYGYTF.

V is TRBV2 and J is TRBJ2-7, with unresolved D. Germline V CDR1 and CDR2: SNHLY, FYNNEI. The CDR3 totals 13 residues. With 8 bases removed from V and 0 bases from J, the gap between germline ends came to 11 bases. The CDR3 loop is CASLYQTSYEQYV. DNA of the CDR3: TGTGCCAGCCTGTATCAGACCTCCTACGAGCAGTACGTC.

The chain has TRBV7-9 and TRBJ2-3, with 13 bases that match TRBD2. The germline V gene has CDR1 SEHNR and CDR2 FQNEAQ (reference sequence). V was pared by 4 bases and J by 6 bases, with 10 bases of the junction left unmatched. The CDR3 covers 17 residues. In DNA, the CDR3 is TGTGCCAGCAGCTGGGGCCTTATGGGACTAGCGGGGGATACGCAGTATTTT. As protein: CASSWGLMGLAGDTQYF.

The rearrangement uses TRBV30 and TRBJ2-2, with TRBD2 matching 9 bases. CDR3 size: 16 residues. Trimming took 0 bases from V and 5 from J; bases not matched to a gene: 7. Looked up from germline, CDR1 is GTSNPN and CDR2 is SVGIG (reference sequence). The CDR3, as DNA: TGTGCCTGGAGTGTGGAGAGTCTAGCGGGGACCGGGGAGCTGTTTTTT. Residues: CAWSVESLAGTGELFF.

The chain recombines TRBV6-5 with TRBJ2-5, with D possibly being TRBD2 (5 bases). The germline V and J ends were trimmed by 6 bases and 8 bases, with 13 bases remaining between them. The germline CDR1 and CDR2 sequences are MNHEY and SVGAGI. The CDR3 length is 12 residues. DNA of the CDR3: TGTGCCAGCAGCCGCGGAGGTTCAACCCAGTACTTC. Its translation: CASSRGGSTQYF.

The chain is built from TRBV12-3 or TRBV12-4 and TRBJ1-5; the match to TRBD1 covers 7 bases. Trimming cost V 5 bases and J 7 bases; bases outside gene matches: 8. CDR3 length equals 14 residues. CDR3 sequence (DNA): TGTGCCAGCAGTCGCAAGACAGGGCAACAGCCCCAGCATTTT. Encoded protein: CASSRKTGQQPQHF.

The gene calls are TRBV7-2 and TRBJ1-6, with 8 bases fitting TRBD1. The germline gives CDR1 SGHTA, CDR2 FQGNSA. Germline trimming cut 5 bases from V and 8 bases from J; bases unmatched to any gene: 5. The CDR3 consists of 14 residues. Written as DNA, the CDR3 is TGTGCCAGCAGCGGGGCAGGGGGCTATTCACCCCTCCACTTT. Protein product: CASSGAGGYSPLHF.

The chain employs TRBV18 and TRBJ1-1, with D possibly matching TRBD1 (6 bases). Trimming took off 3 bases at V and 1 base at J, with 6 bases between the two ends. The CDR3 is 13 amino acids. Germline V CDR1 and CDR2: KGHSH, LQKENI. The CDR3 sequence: CASSPGANTEAFF. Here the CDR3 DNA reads TGTGCCAGCTCACCGGGGGCGAACACTGAAGCTTTCTTT. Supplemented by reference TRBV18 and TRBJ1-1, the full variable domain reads NAGVMQNPRHLVRRRGQEARLRCSPMKGHSHVYWYRQLPEEGLKFMVYLQKENIIDESGMPKERFSAEFPKEGPSILRIQQVVRGDSAAYFCASSPGANTEAFFGQGTRLTVV.

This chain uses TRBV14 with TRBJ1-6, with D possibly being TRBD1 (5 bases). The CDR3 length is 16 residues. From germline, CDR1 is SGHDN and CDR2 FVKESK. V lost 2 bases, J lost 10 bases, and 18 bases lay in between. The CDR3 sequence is CASSQFRRGWGSPLHF. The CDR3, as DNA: TGTGCCAGCAGCCAATTCCGGAGGGGTTGGGGCTCACCCCTCCACTTT.

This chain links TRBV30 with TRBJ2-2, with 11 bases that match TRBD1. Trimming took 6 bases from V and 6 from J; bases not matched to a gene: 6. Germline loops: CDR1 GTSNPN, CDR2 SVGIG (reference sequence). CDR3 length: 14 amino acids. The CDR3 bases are TGTGCCTGCACGGGACAGGGGGTTGCCGGGGAGCTGTTTTTT. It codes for CACTGQGVAGELFF. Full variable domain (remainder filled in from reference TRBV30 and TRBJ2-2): SQTIHQWPATLVQPVGSPLSLECTVEGTSNPNLYWYRQAAGRGLQLLFYSVGIGQISSEVPQNLSASRPQDRQFILSSKKLLLSDSGFYLCACTGQGVAGELFFGEGSRLTVL.